A single sample gave rise to the 21 T cell receptor beta chains below, sequenced in a study of early T cells in non-severe SARS-CoV-2 infection. TCRdb reanalysed the 5' RACE reads using MiXCR and keeps one entry per CDR3 protein. The sample lists roughly 55,000 distinct CDR3 sequences; 14% to 15% were seen once. The input for sequencing was whole blood, taken at baseline. These receptors were taken from an adult who was a healthcare worker with PCR-confirmed SARS-CoV-2 infection or an uninfected control (not recorded which).

The V call is TRBV5-1, the J call TRBJ1-1; 7 bases are a match to TRBD1. The CDR3 totals 13 residues. The V gene's germline CDR1 is SGHRS and CDR2 YFSETQ. The ends lost 4 bases at V and 7 bases at J; junction bases unmatched: 7. The CDR3 is CASSKNRGSEAFF. In nucleotides, the CDR3 is TGCGCCAGCAGCAAAAACAGGGGTAGTGAAGCTTTCTTT.

This clonotype has only a few counts. J is TRBJ2-7 and V is TRBV20-1, with 10 bases that match TRBD1. The germline CDR1 and CDR2 sequences are DFQATT and SNEGSKA (reference sequence). The ends lost 5 bases at V and 6 bases at J; junction bases unmatched: 13. The CDR3 sequence is 15 residues long. The CDR3 loop is CSASYRDRGLGEQYF. In nucleotides, the CDR3 is TGCAGTGCTTCTTACCGGGACAGGGGTTTAGGCGAGCAGTACTTC.

This clonotype showed up many times. This rearrangement joins TRBV29-1 to TRBJ2-5, with a weak D call TRBD2 (5 bases). V was clipped by 4 bases and J by 3 bases, with 18 bases between them. The CDR3 is 15 residues long. CDR1 and CDR2 (germline): SQVTM, ANQGSEA. The CDR3: CSVGGLGSREETQYF. The CDR3 region has the DNA TGCAGCGTTGGGGGTTTAGGGTCGAGGGAAGAGACCCAGTACTTC.

J is TRBJ2-2 and V is TRBV7-3; 13 bases are shared with TRBD2. CDR1 SGHTA and CDR2 FQGTGA come from the germline V gene. V was pared by 5 bases and J by 4 bases, with 28 bases of the junction left unmatched. This CDR3 is built from 24 residues. CDR3 sequence: CASSPLPSFGLAGVGAEGTGELFF. The CDR3, as DNA: TGTGCCAGCAGCCCTCTCCCTTCGTTCGGACTAGCGGGAGTGGGCGCGGAGGGCACCGGGGAGCTGTTTTTT.

This chain links TRBV27 with TRBJ2-5, with 12 bases aligning to TRBD2. The germline CDR1 and CDR2 sequences are MNHEY and SMNVEV (reference sequence). J was trimmed by 4 bases and V by 3 bases; bases with no gene match: 9. The CDR3 runs to 17 residues. This CDR3 is CASSFRLAGGPGETQYF. Here the CDR3 DNA reads TGTGCCAGCAGTTTCAGGCTAGCGGGAGGGCCGGGAGAGACCCAGTACTTC.

This clonotype was counted at least ten times. The chain joins TRBV7-3 to TRBJ2-3, with TRBD1 matching 7 bases. Germline lookup yields CDR1 SGHTA and CDR2 FQGTGA. With 4 bases clipped from V and 5 bases from J, the junction kept 0 bases outside the gene matches. This CDR3 spans 12 amino acids. Written as DNA, the CDR3 is TGTGCCAGCAGCTCAGGGGGAGATACGCAGTATTTT. It yields the protein CASSSGGDTQYF. Filled out from reference TRBV7-3 and TRBJ2-3, the complete variable domain reads GAGVSQTPSNKVTEKGKYVELRCDPISGHTALYWYRQSLGQGPEFLIYFQGTGAADDSGLPNDRFFAVRPEGSVSTLKIQRTERGDSAVYLCASSSGGDTQYFGPGTRLTVL.

This clonotype occurred many times. This rearrangement joins TRBV9 to TRBJ2-7, with TRBD1 matching 7 bases. Germline CDR1 reads SGDLS; CDR2 reads YYNGEE. The CDR3 runs to 14 residues. After removal of 0 bases from V and 6 bases from J, the junction contained 6 bases not matched to a gene. CDR3 amino acids: CASSVETGTGEQYF. CDR3 nucleotides: TGTGCCAGCAGCGTAGAGACAGGGACCGGCGAGCAGTACTTC.

In its sample, this clonotype was seen a few times. The gene calls are TRBV13 and TRBJ2-5; 7 bases align to TRBD1. With 3 bases clipped from V and 3 bases from J, the junction kept 1 base outside the gene matches. The germline V gene encodes CDR1 PRHDT and CDR2 FYEKMQ (reference sequence). This CDR3 has 13 amino acids. CDR3 amino acids: CASSFDREETQYF. The CDR3 bases are TGTGCCAGCAGCTTCGACAGGGAAGAGACCCAGTACTTC.

This clonotype appeared a few times. V gene TRBV13 combines with J gene TRBJ2-7; D tentatively fits TRBD1 or TRBD2 (5 bases each). The CDR3 runs 13 residues. The germline V gene has CDR1 PRHDT and CDR2 FYEKMQ (reference sequence). V lost 4 bases and J lost 6, with 13 bases in between. CDR3 sequence: CASSSPRGAEQYF. The CDR3, as DNA: TGTGCCAGCAGCTCCCCAAGAGGGGCCGAGCAGTACTTC.

The V call is TRBV14, the J call TRBJ2-2; D ambiguous. Germline assignment: CDR1 SGHDN and CDR2 FVKESK. V gave up 0 bases and J gave up 0 bases, with 8 bases separating them. The CDR3 covers 16 residues. CDR3 in amino acids: CASSQDAGTNTGELFF. The CDR3, as DNA: TGTGCCAGCAGCCAAGATGCTGGGACGAACACCGGGGAGCTGTTTTTT. Combining the CDR3 with reference TRBV14 and TRBJ2-2 gives the whole variable domain EAGVTQFPSHSVIEKGQTVTLRCDPISGHDNLYWYRRVMGKEIKFLLHFVKESKQDESGMPNNRFLAERTGGTYSTLKVQPAELEDSGVYFCASSQDAGTNTGELFFGEGSRLTVL.

This clonotype turned up a few times. The chain uses TRBV5-1 and TRBJ2-7; the match to TRBD2 covers 7 bases. This CDR3 region has 11 residues. CDR1 is SGHRS, CDR2 YFSETQ, per germline. V dropped 5 bases and J dropped 6; count of bases not matched to a gene: 2. Here the CDR3 reads CASRWGGEQYF. The CDR3 DNA is TGCGCCAGCAGATGGGGGGGCGAGCAGTACTTC.

V and J are TRBV27 and TRBJ2-1; 7 nucleotides align to TRBD2. This CDR3 has 15 amino acids. V was pared by 4 bases and J by 1 base, with 4 bases of the junction left unmatched. Germline CDR1 reads MNHEY; CDR2 reads SMNVEV (reference sequence). For the CDR3, the DNA is TGTGCCAGCAGTTACGCGGGAGTGTCCTACAATGAGCAGTTCTTC. Translation: CASSYAGVSYNEQFF.

This clonotype turned up a few times. V gene TRBV6-6 combines with J gene TRBJ2-5; D not resolved. The CDR3 loop spans 18 amino acids. CDR1 and CDR2 from the germline V gene are MNHNY and SVGAGI (reference sequence). Trimming removed 3 bases at V and 5 bases at J, with 25 bases between. CDR3: CASSYSETGASTRETQYF. In DNA, the CDR3 is TGTGCCAGCAGTTATTCTGAGACGGGTGCCTCCACTCGGGAGACCCAGTACTTC.

The chain carries TRBV4-2 and TRBJ2-1, with 9 bases fitting TRBD1. Per germline, CDR1 LGHNA and CDR2 YNFKEQ. The CDR3 covers 16 residues. The J segment lost 8 bases and the V segment lost 2 bases, leaving 10 bases of the junction unmatched. The CDR3 sequence: CASSQSPQQGADEQFF. The CDR3 coding sequence is TGTGCCAGCAGCCAATCTCCACAACAGGGGGCCGATGAGCAGTTCTTC.

This clonotype appeared many times. J is TRBJ2-2 and V is TRBV12-3 or TRBV12-4; possible D gene TRBD2, 5 bases. The CDR3 is 18 residues long. Trimming took off 6 bases at V and 3 bases at J, with 23 bases between the two ends. CDR3 protein: CASSPHPTKPSYTGELFF. In DNA form, the CDR3 reads TGTGCCAGCAGCCCCCACCCGACTAAACCATCTTACACCGGGGAGCTGTTTTTT.

This clonotype was counted ten times or more. V usage is TRBV2 and J usage is TRBJ2-2, with 12 bases aligning to TRBD2. Germline assignment: CDR1 SNHLY and CDR2 FYNNEI. The CDR3 extends over 16 amino acids. Germline trimming cut 6 bases from V and 1 base from J; bases unmatched to any gene: 3. The CDR3, as DNA: TGTGCCAGCAGAAAACTAGCGGGAGGGAACACCGGGGAGCTGTTTTTT. Amino acids: CASRKLAGGNTGELFF.

This clonotype has at least ten counts. This chain links TRBV12-3 or TRBV12-4 with TRBJ2-6; D not resolved. The CDR3 is 13 amino acids. The ends were cut back, 7 bases at V and 0 bases at J, with 4 bases in the middle. This CDR3 is CASTDSGANVLTF. The CDR3 DNA sequence: TGTGCCAGCACCGACTCTGGGGCCAACGTCCTGACTTTC.

This clonotype has more than one count but fewer than ten. The rearrangement uses TRBV27 and TRBJ2-3; no clear D gene. Germline assignment: CDR1 MNHEY and CDR2 SMNVEV (reference sequence). CDR3 length: 16 amino acids. The V gene lost 5 bases and the J gene lost 0 bases, with 15 bases spanning the gap. The CDR3 reads CASSPRVLLSTDTQYF. CDR3 DNA: TGTGCCAGCAGTCCCCGGGTCCTCCTTAGCACAGATACGCAGTATTTT.

This clonotype showed up many times. The V and J genes are TRBV2 and TRBJ2-2; D is perhaps TRBD2 (6 bases). V lost 6 bases, J lost 3 bases, and 17 bases lay in between. Per the germline V gene, CDR1 is SNHLY and CDR2 is FYNNEI. The CDR3 is 16 residues long. Here the CDR3 DNA reads TGTGCCAGCAGACCCGACAGCCGGAGGGACACCGGGGAGCTGTTTTTT. Protein product: CASRPDSRRDTGELFF.

This chain connects TRBV25-1 to TRBJ2-3; D unclear. The CDR3 covers 11 residues. The germline V gene encodes CDR1 MGHDK and CDR2 SYGVNS. Trimming shortened V by 3 bases and J by 3 bases, and 1 base separated the two germline ends. DNA for the CDR3: TGTGCCAGCAGTGAGACAGATACGCAGTATTTT. Amino acid sequence: CASSETDTQYF.

The V and J genes are TRBV11-2 and TRBJ2-1; no firm D call. Looked up from germline, CDR1 is SGHAT and CDR2 is FQNNGV. V was clipped by 1 base and J by 7 bases, with 5 bases between them. There are 12 residues in the CDR3. The CDR3 nucleotides are TGTGCCAGCAGCTTAGTACCAAATGAGCAGTTCTTC. The encoded protein is CASSLVPNEQFF.